This is a list of T cell receptor beta chains from one sample in a study of T cell changes during pregnancy in multiple sclerosis. Clones were read by immunoSEQ multiplex PCR, and TCRdb kept only the in-frame ones, dropping some. The table shows over 55,000 clones, with 92% occurring only once. The specimen was CD8+ T cells from peripheral blood mononuclear cells, collected in the third trimester of pregnancy. The source of these receptors is a female donor in good health, enrolled as a control in a pregnancy study. Each CDR3 is given without its conserved first and last residue.

CDR3aa,j_gene,len,v_gene
ARHGFYEQY,TRBJ2-7,9,TRBV9
ASSLGDFPQEQF,TRBJ2-1,12,TRBV7-2
ASSKAWFWGQHNSPLH,TRBJ1-6,16,TRBV21-1
ASSGSGTGAGELF,TRBJ2-2,13,TRBV10-1
ASSGTSDEQY,TRBJ2-7,10,TRBV9
ASSQRRGLRYNEQF,TRBJ2-1,14,TRBV4-3
ASSSVTGRVYEQY,TRBJ2-7,13,TRBV7-9
ASSLTGDNYGYT,TRBJ1-2,12,TRBV7-9
SVVRRDYEQY,TRBJ2-7,10,TRBV29-1
ASSETGEGEQF,TRBJ2-1,11,TRBV6-4
ASSIGGGEVYGYT,TRBJ1-2,13,TRBV7-8
ASSVVGTGNTGELF,TRBJ2-2,14,TRBV9
ASRSRTGQLQPQH,TRBJ1-5,13,TRBV2
ASSDYREETQY,TRBJ2-5,11,TRBV2
AFLMNTEAF,TRBJ1-1,9,TRBV30
SASPVDPAEYNEQF,TRBJ2-1,14,TRBV29-1
ASSEIRQGANTIY,TRBJ1-3,13,TRBV6-1
ASSRGTATNEKLF,TRBJ1-4,13,TRBV4-3
ASSLGATVYEQY,TRBJ2-7,12,TRBV13
ASSVAGASNQPQH,TRBJ1-5,13,TRBV9
ASSYSENNEQF,TRBJ2-1,11,TRBV6-5
ASTPGRTDTQY,TRBJ2-3,11,TRBV27
ASSLYADFEQY,TRBJ2-7,11,TRBV27
ASGSPKQGIVDEKLF,TRBJ1-4,15,TRBV12-5
AISGSGGSNTEAF,TRBJ1-1,13,TRBV10-3
ASSFRRDIPYEQY,TRBJ2-7,13,TRBV6-5
ASSDFERSNQPQH,TRBJ1-5,13,TRBV6-4
SVEASGWSTDTQY,TRBJ2-3,13,TRBV29-1
ASSLGTDTEAF,TRBJ1-1,11,TRBV7-9
ASSPDRSYNSPLH,TRBJ1-6,13,TRBV4-3
ATSGRGTGANVLT,TRBJ2-6,13,TRBV15
ASSYSRVGNQPQH,TRBJ1-5,13,TRBV6-5
ASSQDRSQLLAEQY,TRBJ2-7,14,TRBV4-3
SVEEAPNTEAF,TRBJ1-1,11,TRBV29-1
ASSEGGWEGATSYEQY,TRBJ2-7,16,TRBV6-1
ASSPTYGTGQGFGPLYGYT,TRBJ1-2,19,TRBV4-3
ASGVPGQGVLYSNQPQH,TRBJ1-5,17,TRBV2
SLSTEAF,TRBJ1-1,7,TRBV29-1
ASSPTENTEAF,TRBJ1-1,11,TRBV7-9
ASSLDRGVNQPQH,TRBJ1-5,13,TRBV27
ASSADGQDQPQH,TRBJ1-5,12,TRBV9
AWSLGREGDT,TRBJ1-2,10,TRBV30
ASSQDLAGVSSYNEQF,TRBJ2-1,16,TRBV4-2
AISEPGQGSYEQY,TRBJ2-7,13,TRBV10-3
ASSLTGEAF,TRBJ1-1,9,TRBV4-1
ASSYSSGEDTQY,TRBJ2-3,12,TRBV6-5
AWSSGRDTEAF,TRBJ1-1,11,TRBV30
ASSIPTGPNIQY,TRBJ2-4,12,TRBV19
ASSLRDRGHEQY,TRBJ2-7,12,TRBV27
ASSLESGAGNTIY,TRBJ1-3,13,TRBV9
ASSLGLNEQF,TRBJ2-1,10,TRBV7-9
ASSSGTGFREKLF,TRBJ1-4,13,TRBV13
ASSELNYGYT,TRBJ1-2,10,TRBV25-1
ASSIIGGAGVKEKLF,TRBJ1-4,15,TRBV19
ASSLALSPELAGYEQY,TRBJ2-7,16,TRBV7-8
ASSLRRGSTDTQY,TRBJ2-3,13,TRBV7-9
ASSYSGQGKYGYT,TRBJ1-2,13,TRBV6-5
ASSFSRGASYNEQF,TRBJ2-1,14,TRBV7-9
ASSQYGGPYEQY,TRBJ2-7,12,TRBV4-3